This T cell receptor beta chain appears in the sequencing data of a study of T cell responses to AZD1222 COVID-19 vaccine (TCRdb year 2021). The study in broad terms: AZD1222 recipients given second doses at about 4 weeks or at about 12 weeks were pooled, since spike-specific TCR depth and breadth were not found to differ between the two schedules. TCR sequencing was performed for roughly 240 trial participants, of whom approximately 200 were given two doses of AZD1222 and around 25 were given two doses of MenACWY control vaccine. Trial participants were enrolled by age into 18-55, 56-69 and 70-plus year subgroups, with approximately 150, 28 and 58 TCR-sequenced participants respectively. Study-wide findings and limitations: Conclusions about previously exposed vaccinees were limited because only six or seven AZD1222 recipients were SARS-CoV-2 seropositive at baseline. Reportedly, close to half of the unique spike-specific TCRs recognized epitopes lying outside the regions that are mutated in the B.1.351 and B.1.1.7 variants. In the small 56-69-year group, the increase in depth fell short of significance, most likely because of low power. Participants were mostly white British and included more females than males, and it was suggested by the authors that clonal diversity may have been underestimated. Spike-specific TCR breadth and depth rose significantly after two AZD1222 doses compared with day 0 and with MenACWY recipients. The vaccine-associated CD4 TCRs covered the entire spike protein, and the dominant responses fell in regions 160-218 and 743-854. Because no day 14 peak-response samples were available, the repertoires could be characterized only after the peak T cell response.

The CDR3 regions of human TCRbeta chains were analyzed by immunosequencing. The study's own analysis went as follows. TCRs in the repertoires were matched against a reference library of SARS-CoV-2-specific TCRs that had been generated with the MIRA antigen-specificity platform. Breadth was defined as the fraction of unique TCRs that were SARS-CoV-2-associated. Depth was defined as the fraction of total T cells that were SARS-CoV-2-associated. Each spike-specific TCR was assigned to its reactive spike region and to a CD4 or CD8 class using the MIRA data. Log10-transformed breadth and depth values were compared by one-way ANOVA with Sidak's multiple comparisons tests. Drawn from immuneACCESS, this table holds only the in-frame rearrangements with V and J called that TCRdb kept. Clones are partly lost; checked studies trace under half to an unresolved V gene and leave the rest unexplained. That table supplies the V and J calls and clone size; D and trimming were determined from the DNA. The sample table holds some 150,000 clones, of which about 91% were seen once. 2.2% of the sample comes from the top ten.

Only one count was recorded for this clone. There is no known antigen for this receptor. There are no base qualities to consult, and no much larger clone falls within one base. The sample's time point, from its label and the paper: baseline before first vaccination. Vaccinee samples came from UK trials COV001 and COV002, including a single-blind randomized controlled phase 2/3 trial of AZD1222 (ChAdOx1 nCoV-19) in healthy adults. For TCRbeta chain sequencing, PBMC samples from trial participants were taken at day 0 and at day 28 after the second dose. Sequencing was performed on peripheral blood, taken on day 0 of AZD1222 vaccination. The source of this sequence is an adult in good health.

The CDR3 has the sequence CASSSGAALTDTQYF. The nucleotide sequence reads TGTGCCAGTAGCTCGGGGGCGGCCCTCACAGATACGCAGTATTTT. This chain is built from TRBV19 and TRBJ2-3; the D gene may be TRBD1 or TRBD2, since each aligns over 6 bases. Taken from cysteine to phenylalanine, the CDR3 has 15 residues. Only the CDR3 portion is preserved as DNA: 45 bases, with reading frame beginning at the first base. V lost 6 bases and J lost 2 bases; the stretch between them is 15 bases long. The germline V gene (reference sequence) sets CDR1 to LNHDA and CDR2 to SQIVND.